A single TCR beta chain is shown here with its context. Its antigen is unidentified. The record originates from a study of vaccination and CD4 T cells after COVID-19. Across the study: The convalescents were made up of six males and four females, two of whom were Hispanic. Convalescent patients gave post-COVID blood a median approximately 100 days post-diagnosis, range 35 to 161.

Sample treatment: approximately 10-day PBMC culture with coronavirus spike peptide pools or control peptides (ViraFEST assay). Peptide pool stimulation in ViraFEST expanded antigen-specific T cells, whose TCRs were then sequenced. Each well received some 2.1 million PBMCs, cultured with roughly 9.6 IU/ml IL-2 and roughly 10 ug/ml peptide pools. Cultured CD4+ T-cell DNA underwent Oncomine TCR Beta short-read sequencing. TCRdb re-analysed the PCR reads in MiXCR, keeping a single row per CDR3 protein. Here the sample spans several thousand distinct CDR3 sequences, 14% being singletons. The ends were cut back, 2 bases at V and 6 bases at J, with 7 bases in the middle. This CDR3 is built from 12 residues.

Sequenced sample: CD4+ T cells from blood, cultured in vitro. V gene TRBV12-3 or TRBV12-4 combines with J gene TRBJ1-2; D unclear. The TCR comes from a human donor who had recovered from COVID-19. CDR3 protein: CASSLLGNGYTF. CDR3 DNA sequence: TGTGCCAGCAGTTTATTGGGGAATGGCTACACCTTC.